A single sample is the source of the 13 T cell receptor beta chains below, sequenced in a study of T-cell memory formation after mild COVID-19. Each CDR3 protein gets one entry after TCRdb re-called the 5' RACE reads with MiXCR. The data contain some 100,000 distinct CDR3 sequences, around 10% of them seen just once; the ten biggest clones take up about 40%. The specimen sequenced was PBMCs or a T cell subset sorted from them (not recorded which). The source is a man aged 18 to 29 who had mild COVID-19 (a few samples of this study predate the infection). Cell type and time point are not known.

This clonotype was counted between two and nine times. The rearrangement uses TRBV7-9 and TRBJ1-4; D remains unclear. CDR3 length: 20 residues. CDR1 is SEHNR and CDR2 is FQNEAQ in the germline V gene (reference sequence). V lost 4 bases and J 4 bases, leaving 28 bases between the germline ends. CDR3 loop: CASSSIKAGGRREDNEKLFF. Here the CDR3 DNA reads TGTGCCAGCAGCTCAATCAAGGCTGGAGGGCGTCGAGAGGATAATGAAAAACTGTTTTTT.

This chain joins TRBV4-3 and TRBJ2-1, with D possibly TRBD2 on 6 matching bases. CDR1 and CDR2 (germline): LGHNA, YSLEER. V was clipped by 3 bases and J by 1 base, with 19 bases between them. The CDR3 has 18 residues. The CDR3 DNA follows: TGCGCCAGCAGCCAGAGACCCCTATCTGCGGGGTCCTACAATGAGCAGTTCTTC. This translates into CASSQRPLSAGSYNEQFF.

The rearrangement joins TRBV12-5 to TRBJ2-7; 9 positions match TRBD1. The CDR3 has 17 residues. Germline values: CDR1 LGHNT, CDR2 FRNRAP. J gave up 5 bases and V 6 bases, and 17 bases lay outside the gene matches. For the CDR3, the DNA is TGTGCTAGTGGCCCCCCAAAACAGGGGGCTTACTTCGACGAGCAGTACGTC. It codes for CASGPPKQGAYFDEQYV.

This clonotype was found many times. The chain employs TRBV10-3 and TRBJ2-6, with D possibly called TRBD1 or TRBD2 (5 bases each). V was clipped by 6 bases and J by 0 bases, with 21 bases between them. Looked up from germline, CDR1 is ENHRY and CDR2 is SYGVKD. There are 19 residues in the CDR3. The CDR3 nucleotides read TGTGCCATCAGCCGGGGCGGCCAAGAGGATAGCTCTGGGGCCAACGTCCTGACTTTC. It encodes CAISRGGQEDSSGANVLTF.

This clonotype showed up just a few times. The chain couples TRBV11-2 to TRBJ2-7; 9 bases are a match to TRBD1. CDR3 length: 15 amino acids. The germline gives CDR1 SGHAT, CDR2 FQNNGV. Trimming cost V 3 bases and J 3 bases; bases outside gene matches: 6. The CDR3 sequence is CASSLGTGPLYEQYF. The CDR3 DNA follows: TGTGCCAGCAGCTTGGGGACAGGGCCCCTCTACGAGCAGTACTTC. The full variable domain, completed using reference TRBV11-2 and TRBJ2-7, is EAGVAQSPRYKIIEKRQSVAFWCNPISGHATLYWYQQILGQGPKLLIQFQNNGVVDDSQLPKDRFSAERLKGVDSTLKIQPAKLEDSAVYLCASSLGTGPLYEQYFGPGTRLTVT.

This clonotype was seen repeatedly, ten times or more. The chain is built from TRBV4-1 and TRBJ2-2; D unresolved. Trimming shortened V by 3 bases and J by 5 bases, and 4 bases separated the two germline ends. This CDR3 has 12 residues. CDR1 MGHRA and CDR2 YSYEKL come from the germline V gene. CDR3 sequence reads: CASSQETGELFF. CDR3 coding DNA: TGCGCCAGCAGCCAGGAAACCGGGGAGCTGTTTTTT.

This clonotype has just a few counts. The gene calls are TRBV12-3 or TRBV12-4 and TRBJ2-4; the D gene is possibly TRBD2 (7 bases). The CDR3 contains 14 residues. Deletions cut 7 bases from V and 5 bases from J, with 15 bases between. CDR3 protein: CASTIGGGQNIQYF. In DNA form, the CDR3 reads TGTGCCAGCACGATAGGGGGGGGCCAAAACATTCAGTACTTC.

The V gene is TRBV6-5, the J gene TRBJ1-1; D gene uncertain. V was shortened by 2 bases and J by 5 bases, with 12 bases between the two germline ends. Germline V gene sequence: CDR1 MNHEY, CDR2 SVGAGI. CDR3 length: 14 amino acids. Written as DNA, the CDR3 is TGTGCCAGCAGTTACGGGCAACCGAGGACTGAAGCTTTCTTT. This translates into CASSYGQPRTEAFF.

This clonotype was seen only once. The CDR3 here is CASSWDTEAFF. The DNA for the CDR3 is TGTGCCAGCTCATGGGACACTGAAGCTTTCTTT. The chain uses TRBV5-6 and TRBJ1-1; D ambiguous. The germline V gene has CDR1 SGHDT and CDR2 YYEEEE. Trimming removed 7 bases from V and 3 bases from J, with 7 bases in between. The CDR3 totals 11 residues. Together with reference TRBV5-6 and TRBJ1-1, the CDR3 gives the full variable domain: DAGVTQSPTHLIKTRGQQVTLRCSPKSGHDTVSWYQQALGQGPQFIFQYYEEEERQRGNFPDRFSGHQFPNYSSELNVNALLLGDSALYLCASSWDTEAFFGQGTRLTVV.

This clonotype was seen many times. The rearrangement uses TRBV5-1 and TRBJ2-1; possibly TRBD2 for D (5 bases). Germline assignment: CDR1 SGHRS and CDR2 YFSETQ. The CDR3 runs to 15 residues. Trimming removed 0 bases at V and 3 bases at J, with 10 bases between. CDR3 sequence reads: CASSLVEDLYNEQFF. In DNA, the CDR3 is TGCGCCAGCAGCTTGGTGGAGGACCTCTACAATGAGCAGTTCTTC.

Only a few counts were recorded for this clonotype. This chain links TRBV27 with TRBJ2-7, with TRBD1 as a possible D gene (5 bases). Trimming took 2 bases from V and 6 from J, leaving 17 bases between them. The CDR3 consists of 15 residues. In germline, CDR1 is MNHEY, CDR2 SMNVEV (reference sequence). CDR3 DNA: TGTGCCAGCAGTTTACCGGACATAGGGTTCCGCGAGCAGTACTTC. Encoded protein: CASSLPDIGFREQYF.

This clonotype was picked up a small number of times. This chain connects TRBV6-5 to TRBJ1-2, with a weak D call TRBD1 (5 bases). Deletions cut 0 bases from V and 10 bases from J, with 15 bases between. Germline CDR1 MNHEY, CDR2 SVGAGI. The CDR3 totals 14 residues. The CDR3 spells CASSYSEGLADYTF. CDR3 DNA: TGTGCCAGCAGTTACTCGGAGGGGTTAGCAGACTACACCTTC.

The V gene is TRBV6-5, the J gene TRBJ2-1; tentative D call: TRBD2 (6 bases). Trimming shortened V by 2 bases and J by 7 bases, and 12 bases separated the two germline ends. The CDR3 extends over 14 amino acids. CDR1 is MNHEY and CDR2 is SVGAGI in the germline V gene. CDR3 in amino acids: CASSYRGSRNEQFF. CDR3 in DNA: TGTGCCAGCAGTTACCGGGGGTCTAGGAATGAGCAGTTCTTC.